These 16 T cell receptor beta chains came from one sample sequenced in a study of long-term antiretroviral therapy in people with HIV. The libraries were made with immunoSEQ v3.0 at survey level. Generated by immunoSEQ multiplex PCR, the TCRdb table keeps only in-frame clones and is missing some. In the table there are about 11,000 clones, roughly 80% of which are singletons. The input for sequencing was unsorted PBMCs, taken less than 7.5 years after starting antiretroviral therapy. The receptors here all came from a man between 45 and 60 years old with HIV.

J is TRBJ2-3 and V is TRBV27, with D unresolved. Between the trimmed V and J ends, which lost 3 bases and 4 bases, there was a span of 5 bases. Germline CDR1 MNHEY, CDR2 SMNVEV (reference sequence). The CDR3 is 12 amino acids. The CDR3 DNA reads as TGTGCCAGCAGTTTTATGGCAGATACGCAGTATTTT. It encodes CASSFMADTQYF.

The V gene is TRBV11-2, the J gene TRBJ1-1; D is possibly TRBD1 (5 bases). This CDR3 has 17 amino acids. V was cut by 5 bases and J by 2 bases, with 21 bases left in between. From germline, CDR1 is SGHAT and CDR2 FQNNGV. In DNA form, the CDR3 reads TGTGCCAGCAGCCTTTCTACTCCGGGACGGAAAAACACTGAAGCTTTCTTT. Its translation is CASSLSTPGRKNTEAFF.

The V and J genes are TRBV29-1 and TRBJ1-2, with D maybe TRBD1 (6 bases). The CDR3 sequence is 11 residues long. V gave up 6 bases and J gave up 8 bases, with 13 bases separating them. Germline loops: CDR1 SQVTM, CDR2 ANQGSEA. The CDR3 protein is CSVQGLGGYTF. The CDR3 DNA reads as TGCAGCGTCCAGGGGTTGGGCGGCTACACCTTC. The full variable domain, rest sourced from reference TRBV29-1 and TRBJ1-2, is SAVISQKPSRDICQRGTSLTIQCQVDSQVTMMFWYRQQPGQSLTLIATANQGSEATYESGFVIDKFPISRPNLTFSTLTVSNMSPEDSSIYLCSVQGLGGYTFGSGTRLTVV.

The chain carries TRBV13 and TRBJ2-2; 7 bases fit TRBD2. CDR3 length: 16 amino acids. Germline V gene sequence: CDR1 PRHDT, CDR2 FYEKMQ (reference sequence). With V trimmed by 4 bases and J by 4 bases, 9 bases remained unmatched. Written as DNA, the CDR3 is TGTGCCAGCAGCTCCGGGCCGGGACTAATCACCGGGGAGCTGTTTTTT. The encoded protein is CASSSGPGLITGELFF.

V gene TRBV12-5 combines with J gene TRBJ1-1; unclear D gene. Germline V gives CDR1 LGHNT, CDR2 FRNRAP. Trimming removed 1 base from V and 1 base from J, with 7 bases in between. The CDR3 sequence is 14 residues long. The DNA for the CDR3 is TGTGCTAGTGGTTTGGCAGTCCCGAACACTGAAGCTTTCTTT. It is translated as CASGLAVPNTEAFF. The full variable domain, with the rest looked up from reference TRBV12-5 and TRBJ1-1, is DARVTQTPRHKVTEMGQEVTMRCQPILGHNTVFWYRQTMMQGLELLAYFRNRAPLDDSGMPKDRFSAEMPDATLATLKIQPSEPRDSAVYFCASGLAVPNTEAFFGQGTRLTVV.

V and J are TRBV5-6 and TRBJ1-1; D remains unclear. The CDR3 runs to 15 residues. Germline assignment: CDR1 SGHDT and CDR2 YYEEEE. The V and J ends lost 2 bases and 0 bases respectively, with 11 bases between them. As DNA, the CDR3 is TGTGCCAGCAGCTTTATACACCAAATGAACACTGAAGCTTTCTTT. This gives the protein CASSFIHQMNTEAFF.

This clone was counted a single time. This rearrangement joins TRBV11-2 to TRBJ2-1, with no clear D. V shed 4 bases and J shed 10 bases, with 11 bases lying between them. Germline CDR1 is SGHAT and CDR2 is FQNNGV. The CDR3 runs to 12 residues. CDR3 sequence (DNA): TGTGCCAGCAGCTCTGGGGAATCCGAGCAGTTCTTC. This encodes CASSSGESEQFF.

The V and J genes are TRBV27 and TRBJ2-3; the match to TRBD2 covers 7 bases. The CDR3 loop spans 15 amino acids. Germline V CDR1 and CDR2: MNHEY, SMNVEV (reference sequence). V was clipped by 2 bases and J by 6 bases; unmatched bases: 8. CDR3 in DNA: TGTGCCAGCAGTTTAGTGGCGGGGGACTCCGATACGCAGTATTTT. Protein product: CASSLVAGDSDTQYF.

The chain uses TRBV7-9 and TRBJ2-2, with D perhaps TRBD1 (5 bases). Per the germline V gene, CDR1 is SEHNR and CDR2 is FQNEAQ (reference sequence). Trimming cost V 6 bases and J 1 base, with 9 bases left between them. There are 14 residues in the CDR3. CDR3 in DNA: TGTGCCAGCAGGTCGACAGTGAACACCGGGGAGCTGTTTTTT. It yields the protein CASRSTVNTGELFF.

The rearrangement joins TRBV27 to TRBJ2-6; 7 nucleotides align to TRBD1. Trimming cost V 6 bases and J 3 bases; bases outside gene matches: 5. The V gene's germline CDR1 is MNHEY and CDR2 SMNVEV (reference sequence). CDR3 length: 15 residues. Here the CDR3 DNA reads TGTGCCAGCAGAAAGACAGGGCTTGGGGCCAACGTCCTGACTTTC. Protein sequence: CASRKTGLGANVLTF.

The chain joins TRBV7-9 to TRBJ2-7; D uncertain. The V end was cut by 4 bases, the J end by 7 bases, with 8 bases between. CDR1 SEHNR and CDR2 FQNEAQ come from the germline V gene (reference sequence). The length of the CDR3 is 11 residues. The CDR3 DNA sequence: TGTGCCAGCAGCTACTCCCTGGAGCAGTACTTC. It codes for CASSYSLEQYF.

The chain is built from TRBV19 and TRBJ1-2; D is uncertain. Germline CDR1 reads LNHDA; CDR2 reads SQIVND (reference sequence). This CDR3 comprises 14 residues. The V gene lost 4 bases and the J gene lost 5 bases, with 14 bases spanning the gap. Here the CDR3 reads CASSTNPGGYGYTF. As DNA, the CDR3 is TGTGCCAGTAGTACCAATCCTGGCGGATATGGCTACACCTTC.

This clone was seen a handful of times. The V and J genes are TRBV5-8 and TRBJ1-1; maybe TRBD1 (6 bases). V gave up 2 bases and J gave up 10 bases, with 21 bases separating them. The CDR3 runs to 15 residues. In germline, CDR1 is SGHTS, CDR2 YDEGEE. The CDR3 coding sequence is TGTGCCAGCAGCTTAGCGGGGGCAACAGCCCTGGGAGCTTTCTTT. As protein: CASSLAGATALGAFF. Drawing the rest from reference TRBV5-8 and TRBJ1-1, the complete variable domain is EAGVTQSPTHLIKTRGQQATLRCSPISGHTSVYWYQQALGLGLQFLLWYDEGEERNRGNFPPRFSGRQFPNYSSELNVNALELEDSALYLCASSLAGATALGAFFGQGTRLTVV.

The table lists this clone with a few counts. This CDR3 is CASATQGFQPQHF. In DNA, the CDR3 is TGTGCCAGCGCAACACAGGGTTTTCAGCCCCAGCATTTT. The genes are TRBV2 and TRBJ1-5; the D gene is possibly TRBD1 (6 bases). Trimming took off 8 bases at V and 6 bases at J, with 14 bases between the two ends. The CDR3 spans 13 residues. Per germline, CDR1 SNHLY and CDR2 FYNNEI. The variable domain in full, with the rest retrieved from reference TRBV2 and TRBJ1-5, is EPEVTQTPSHQVTQMGQEVILRCVPISNHLYFYWYRQILGQKVEFLVSFYNNEISEKSEIFDDQFSVERPDGSNFTLKIRSTKLEDSAMYFCASATQGFQPQHFGDGTRLSIL.

This clone was picked up one time. The junction shows a germline mismatch at one end, possibly a read error. The sample holds other DNA sequences that translate to the same CDR3. This chain joins TRBV9 and TRBJ1-3; D ambiguous. Looked up from germline, CDR1 is SGDLS and CDR2 is YYNGEE. This CDR3 spans 18 amino acids. For the CDR3, the DNA is TGTGCCAGCAGCGTAGGGCAGACCCAGTTCATAGCTGGGAACACCATATATTTT. Its translation is CASSVGQTQFIAGNTIYF. The variable domain in full, completed from reference TRBV9 and TRBJ1-3, reads DSGVTQTPKHLITATGQRVTLRCSPRSGDLSVYWYQQSLDQGLQFLIQYYNGEERAKGNILERFSAQQFPDLHSELNLSSLELGDSALYFCASSVGQTQFIAGNTIYFGEGSWLTVV.

The V and J genes are TRBV10-2 and TRBJ2-1, with TRBD2 matching over 9 bases. CDR3 length: 15 amino acids. V trimming: 3 bases; J trimming: 3 bases; junction bases outside the gene matches: 3. Germline loops: CDR1 WSHSY, CDR2 SAAADI. CDR3 DNA sequence: TGCGCCAGCAGTGATCTGCGGGGGGGCTACAATGAGCAGTTCTTC. It yields the protein CASSDLRGGYNEQFF.